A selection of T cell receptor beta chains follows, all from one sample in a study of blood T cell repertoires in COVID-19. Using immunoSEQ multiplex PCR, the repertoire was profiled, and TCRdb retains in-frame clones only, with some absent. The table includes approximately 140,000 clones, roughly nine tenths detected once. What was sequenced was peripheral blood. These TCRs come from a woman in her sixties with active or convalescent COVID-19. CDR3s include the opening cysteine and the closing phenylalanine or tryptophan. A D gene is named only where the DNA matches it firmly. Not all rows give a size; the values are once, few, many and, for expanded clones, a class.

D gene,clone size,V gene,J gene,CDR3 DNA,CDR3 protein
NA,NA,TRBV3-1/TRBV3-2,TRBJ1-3,TGTGCCAGCAGCCAATTATCGGTAGCGGGAAACACCATATATTTT,CASSQLSVAGNTIYF
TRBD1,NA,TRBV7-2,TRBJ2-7,TGTGCCAGCAGCTTAGTTGGGGACAGCTACTACGAGCAGTACTTC,CASSLVGDSYYEQYF
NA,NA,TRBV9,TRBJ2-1,TGTGCCAGCAGCGTAGATACGCGGTTCAATGAGCAGTTCTTC,CASSVDTRFNEQFF
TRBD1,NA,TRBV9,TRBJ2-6,TGTGCCAGCAGCGTTACCGACAGGGGAAACTCTGGGGCCAACGTCCTGACTTTC,CASSVTDRGNSGANVLTF
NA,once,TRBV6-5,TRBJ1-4,TGTGCCAGCAGTTACGGGGGGGGAAAACTGTTTTTT,CASSYGGGKLFF
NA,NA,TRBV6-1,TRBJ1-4,TGTGCCAGCAGTGGGGGGTGGGGGCAGGCTCTCAATGAAAAACTGTTTTTT,CASSGGWGQALNEKLFF
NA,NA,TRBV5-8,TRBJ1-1,TGTGCCAGCAGCCCGAGGGGGGGGAGGATCGCTGAAGCTTTCTTT,CASSPRGGRIAEAFF
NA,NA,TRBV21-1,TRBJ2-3,TGTGCCAGCAGCAAAAGCCTCCCGGGACTAGCGGGGAAAACAGATACGCAGTATTTT,CASSKSLPGLAGKTDTQYF
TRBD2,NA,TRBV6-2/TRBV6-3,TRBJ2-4,TGTGCCAGCAGTTACTGGGCTAGCGGGGGCATACTAGCCAAAAACATTCAGTACTTC,CASSYWASGGILAKNIQYF
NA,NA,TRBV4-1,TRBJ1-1,TGCGCCAGCAGCCAAGATGCGGGGATTACTGAAGCTTTCTTT,CASSQDAGITEAFF
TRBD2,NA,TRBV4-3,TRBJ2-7,TGCGCCAGCAGCCAAGATAGCGGGGGATTACCCTACGAGCAGTACTTC,CASSQDSGGLPYEQYF
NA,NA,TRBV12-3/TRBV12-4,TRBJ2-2,TGTGCCAGCAGGATACAGAGGGAGCTGTTTTTT,CASRIQRELFF
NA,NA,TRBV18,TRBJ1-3,TGTGCCAGCTCCCCCACTTCAGGGGGAAACACCATATATTTT,CASSPTSGGNTIYF
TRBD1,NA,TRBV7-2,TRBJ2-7,TGTGCCAGCAGCCGGACAGGGCTCTCCTACGAGCAGTACTTC,CASSRTGLSYEQYF
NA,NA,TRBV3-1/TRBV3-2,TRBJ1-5,TGTGCCAGCAGCCTGGGGGCCCAGCCCAATCAGCCCCAGCATTTT,CASSLGAQPNQPQHF
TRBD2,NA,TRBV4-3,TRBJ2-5,TGCGCCAGCAGCCAAGATTCCGGGGGGGCCGGACAAGAGACCCAGTACTTC,CASSQDSGGAGQETQYF
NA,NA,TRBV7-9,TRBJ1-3,TGTGCCAGCAGCCCCCCTGGGGCCGGAAACACCATATATTTT,CASSPPGAGNTIYF
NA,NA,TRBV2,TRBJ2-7,TGTGCCAGCAGTGAGTCGGGTGGAAGGTTCGAGCAGTACTTC,CASSESGGRFEQYF
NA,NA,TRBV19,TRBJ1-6,TGTGCCAGTATGGACAGAGAGGGTTCACCCCTCCACTTT,CASMDREGSPLHF
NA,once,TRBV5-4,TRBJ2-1,TGTGCCAGCAGCCAAGGGGGGGGGAGCTCCTACAATGAGCAGTTCTTC,CASSQGGGSSYNEQFF
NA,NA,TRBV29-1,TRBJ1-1,TGCAGCGCCCAGGACACATACACTGAAGCTTTCTTT,CSAQDTYTEAFF
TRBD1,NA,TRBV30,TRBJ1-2,TGTGCCTGGACCCTATTGGGACAGGAGGTTTACACCTTC,CAWTLLGQEVYTF
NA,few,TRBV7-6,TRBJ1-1,TGTGCCAGCAGCTCACAATTAAACACTGAAGCTTTCTTT,CASSSQLNTEAFF
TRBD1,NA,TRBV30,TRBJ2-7,TGTGCCTGGGGGACAGGGGTAGGTTACGAGCAGTACTTC,CAWGTGVGYEQYF
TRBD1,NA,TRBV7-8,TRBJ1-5,TGTGCCAGCGCCCGGGACAGAGGCAATCAGCCCCAGCATTTT,CASARDRGNQPQHF
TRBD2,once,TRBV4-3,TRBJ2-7,TGCGCCAGCAGCCAAGAAACTAGCGGGGGTTTACAATCCTACGAGCAGTACTTC,CASSQETSGGLQSYEQYF
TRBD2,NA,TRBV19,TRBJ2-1,TGTGCCAGTAGTATAGGACTAGCGGGGGCCATGGGGAATGAGCAGTTCTTC,CASSIGLAGAMGNEQFF
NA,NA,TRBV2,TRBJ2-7,TGTGCCAGCAGATGGACAGCGGGGCCAACCTACGAGCAGTACTTC,CASRWTAGPTYEQYF
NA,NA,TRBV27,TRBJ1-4,TGTGCCAGCAGCCCCCGGGGGGGGCCGACTTTTTCAACTAATGAAAAACTGTTTTTT,CASSPRGGPTFSTNEKLFF
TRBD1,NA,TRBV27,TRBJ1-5,TGTGCCAGCAGTGACAGGGGCCACCAGCCCCAGCATTTT,CASSDRGHQPQHF
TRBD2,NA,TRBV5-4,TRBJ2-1,TGTGCCAGCAGCTTGGATAGCGGGGGAACCCAGTCCTACAATGAGCAGTTCTTC,CASSLDSGGTQSYNEQFF
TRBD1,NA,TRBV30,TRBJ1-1,TGTGCCTGGAAAAGACAGGGGGACACTGAAGCTTTCTTT,CAWKRQGDTEAFF
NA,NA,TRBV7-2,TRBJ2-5,TGTGCCAGCAGTTACAGGGGAGGAGAGACCCAGTACTTC,CASSYRGGETQYF
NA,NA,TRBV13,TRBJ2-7,TGTGCCAGCAGCCCCGCGGGGTACGAGCAGTACTTC,CASSPAGYEQYF
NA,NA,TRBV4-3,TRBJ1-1,TGCGCCAGCAGCCAAGATAACCTACTACCCATGAACACTGAAGCTTTCTTT,CASSQDNLLPMNTEAFF
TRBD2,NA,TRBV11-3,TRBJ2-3,TGTGCCAGCGCCCGGGGTAGCGGGGGGGCCTGGGCAGATACGCAGTATTTT,CASARGSGGAWADTQYF
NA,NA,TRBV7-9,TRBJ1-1,TGTGCCAGCAGCGCAAGAGTCTCGAACACTGAAGCTTTCTTT,CASSARVSNTEAFF
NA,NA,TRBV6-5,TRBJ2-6,TGTGCCAGCAGTTACGGAGGAGCCGGGGCCAACGTCCTGACTTTC,CASSYGGAGANVLTF
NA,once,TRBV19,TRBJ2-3,TGTGCCAGTAGCGGCCTAGCAGATACGCAGTATTTT,CASSGLADTQYF
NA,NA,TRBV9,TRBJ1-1,TGTGCCAGCAGCCCCCAGGGCGACGGGAACACTGAAGCTTTCTTT,CASSPQGDGNTEAFF
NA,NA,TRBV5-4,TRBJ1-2,TGTGCCAGCAGGGTACAGGGAAACTCTAACTATGGCTACACCTTC,CASRVQGNSNYGYTF
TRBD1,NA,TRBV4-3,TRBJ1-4,TGCGCCAGCAGCCTTACAGGGGTGTCTAATGAAAAACTGTTTTTT,CASSLTGVSNEKLFF
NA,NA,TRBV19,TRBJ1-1,TGTGCCAGTAGTTGGAGCCAATCGAACACTGAAGCTTTCTTT,CASSWSQSNTEAFF
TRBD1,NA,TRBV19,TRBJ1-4,TGTGCCAGTAGCGCCACAGGGGACAGTGAAAAACTGTTTTTT,CASSATGDSEKLFF
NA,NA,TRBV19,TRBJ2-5,TGTGCCAGTCTATCGGAACCAGTGAGGAAAGAGACCCAGTACTTC,CASLSEPVRKETQYF
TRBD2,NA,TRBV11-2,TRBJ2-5,TGTGCCAGCAGCTTAGGGCAACGGACTAGCGGGGGGCCCTTATACTTC,CASSLGQRTSGGPLYF
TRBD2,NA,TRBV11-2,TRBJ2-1,TGTGCCAGCAGCCCCCGACTAGCGGGGGAGCAGTTCTTC,CASSPRLAGEQFF
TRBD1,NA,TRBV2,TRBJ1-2,TGTGCCAGCAAGGACAGGCCACAAAACTATGGCTACACCTTC,CASKDRPQNYGYTF